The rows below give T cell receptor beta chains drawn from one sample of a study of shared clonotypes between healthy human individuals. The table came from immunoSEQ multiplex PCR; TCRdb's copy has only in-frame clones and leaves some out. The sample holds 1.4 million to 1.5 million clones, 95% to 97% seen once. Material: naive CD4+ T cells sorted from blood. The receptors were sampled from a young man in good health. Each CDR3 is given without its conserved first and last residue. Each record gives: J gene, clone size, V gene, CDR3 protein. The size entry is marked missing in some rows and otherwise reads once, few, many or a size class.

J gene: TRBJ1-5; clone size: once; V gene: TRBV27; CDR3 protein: ASSTDRRGSRPQH
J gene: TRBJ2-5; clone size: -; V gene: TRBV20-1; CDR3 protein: SASPGETQY
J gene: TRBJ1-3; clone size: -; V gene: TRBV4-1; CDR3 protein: ASSQGAGQGAANTIY
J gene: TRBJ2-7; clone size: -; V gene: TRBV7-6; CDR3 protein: ASSLVSGDNEQY
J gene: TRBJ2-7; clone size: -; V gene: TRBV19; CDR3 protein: ASRPGQGAYEQY
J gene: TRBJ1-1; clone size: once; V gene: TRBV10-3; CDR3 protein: AISSTGMNTEAF
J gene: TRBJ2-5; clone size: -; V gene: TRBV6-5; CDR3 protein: ASTQRGFQETQY
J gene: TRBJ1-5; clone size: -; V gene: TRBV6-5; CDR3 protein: ASSDRGGQPQH
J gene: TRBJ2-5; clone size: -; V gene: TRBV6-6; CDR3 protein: ASSSSIPPAGTQY
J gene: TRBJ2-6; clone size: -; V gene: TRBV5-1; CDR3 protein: ASRDRDLPGANVLT
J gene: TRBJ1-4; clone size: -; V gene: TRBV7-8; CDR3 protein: ASSFGAREKLF
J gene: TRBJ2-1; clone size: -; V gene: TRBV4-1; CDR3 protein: ASSQDFGGSSYNGQF
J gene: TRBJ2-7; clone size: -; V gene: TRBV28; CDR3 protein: ASSNRPLTGVFNEQY
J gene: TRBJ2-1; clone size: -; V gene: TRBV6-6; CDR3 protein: ASSYRDNEQF
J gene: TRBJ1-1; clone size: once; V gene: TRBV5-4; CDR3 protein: ASSPRTGNTEAF
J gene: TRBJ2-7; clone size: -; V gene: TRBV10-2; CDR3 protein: ASVGQGQASLYGQY
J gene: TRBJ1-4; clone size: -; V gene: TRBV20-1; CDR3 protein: SVLAGEKLF
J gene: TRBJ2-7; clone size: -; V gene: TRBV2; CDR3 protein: ASKIERGGYEQY
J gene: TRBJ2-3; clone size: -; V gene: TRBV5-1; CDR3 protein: ASSSDKSRTDTQY
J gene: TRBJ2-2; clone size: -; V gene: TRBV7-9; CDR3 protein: ASSSPGGRATSGELF
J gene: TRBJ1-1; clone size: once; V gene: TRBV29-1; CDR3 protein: SVDKGLGGTEAF
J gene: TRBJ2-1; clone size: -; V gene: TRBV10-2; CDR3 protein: ASRKMGGSSYNEQF
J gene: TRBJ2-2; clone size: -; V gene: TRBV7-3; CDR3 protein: ASSATGRRTGELF
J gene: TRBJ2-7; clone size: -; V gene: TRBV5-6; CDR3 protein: ASSNGRRYEQY
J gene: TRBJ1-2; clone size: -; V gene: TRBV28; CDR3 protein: ASSIGTRVNYGYT
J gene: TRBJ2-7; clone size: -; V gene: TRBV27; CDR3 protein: ASSFRLSGLGRDSYEQY
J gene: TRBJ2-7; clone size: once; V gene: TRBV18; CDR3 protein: ASSPPGHGPGEQY
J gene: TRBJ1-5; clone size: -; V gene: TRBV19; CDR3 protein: ASSIGDRGRNQPQH
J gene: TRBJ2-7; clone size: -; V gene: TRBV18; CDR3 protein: ASSPLGTSGTYEQY
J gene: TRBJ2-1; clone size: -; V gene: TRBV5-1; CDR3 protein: ATQTSGDISYNEQF
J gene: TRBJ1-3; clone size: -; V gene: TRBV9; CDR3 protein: ASTDSGNTIY
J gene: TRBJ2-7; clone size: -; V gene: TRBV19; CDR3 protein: ASSPSGSNGEQY
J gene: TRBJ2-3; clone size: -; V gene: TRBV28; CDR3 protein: ASSSIRGEGLSAQY
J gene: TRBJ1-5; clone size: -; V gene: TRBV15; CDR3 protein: ATSMGAPGDQPQH
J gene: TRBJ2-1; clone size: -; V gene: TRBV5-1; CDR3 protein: ASSSKTSGRSNEQF
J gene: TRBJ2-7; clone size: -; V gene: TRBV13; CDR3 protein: ASSGSTAYSQQY
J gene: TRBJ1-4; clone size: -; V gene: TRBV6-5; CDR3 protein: ASRRALKHEKLF
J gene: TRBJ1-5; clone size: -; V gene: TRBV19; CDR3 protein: ASSGGTNQPQH
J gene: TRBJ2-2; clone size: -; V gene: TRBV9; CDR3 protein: ASSELLSGNLNTGELF
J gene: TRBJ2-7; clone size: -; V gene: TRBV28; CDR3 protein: ASSLGGRTYEQY
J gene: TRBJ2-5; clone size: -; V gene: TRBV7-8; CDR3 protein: ASSFAYRTSGKQSQY
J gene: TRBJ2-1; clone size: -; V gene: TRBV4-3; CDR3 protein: ASSSITSGRWNEQF